Listed below are T cell receptor beta chains from one sample, sequenced in a study of T cell clonotyping in hematopoietic cell transplantation. Sequencing was performed with immunoSEQ multiplex PCR; in TCRdb, only in-frame clones are kept and a portion is missing. Seen here are 25,000 to 30,000 clones, around 82% observed once, and the top ten hold about 1.8%. Specimen: peripheral blood mononuclear cells, collected before stem cell transplant. These receptors originate from a man in his forties or fifties with acute myeloid leukemia. Some clones in this sample may be carry-over from other donors' samples. Each CDR3 is given with its conserved first and last residue. The D gene is left open where the match is weak. Not all rows give a size; the values are once, few, many and, for expanded clones, a class.

clone_size,j_call,d_call,v_call,cdr3_nt,cdr3_aa
.,TRBJ2-1,TRBD2,TRBV7-2,TGTGCCAGCAGCCTATGGGCGGGGGGGCTTCTTAATGAGCAGTTCTTC,CASSLWAGGLLNEQFF
.,TRBJ1-6,TRBD1,TRBV6-1,TGTGCCAGCAGGTCAGGGGGCGCCGGGTCACCCCTCCACTTT,CASRSGGAGSPLHF
.,TRBJ1-1,.,TRBV28,TGTGCCAGCAGGCTCATAGACACTGAAGCTTTCTTT,CASRLIDTEAFF
.,TRBJ1-3,.,TRBV5-7,TGTGCCAGCAGCTTGAGTTGGGGCCGAAACACCATATATTTT,CASSLSWGRNTIYF
.,TRBJ2-7,.,TRBV5-4,TGTGCCAGCAGCTCTCCCGGGGCAGGGAAGAGCGAGCAGTACTTC,CASSSPGAGKSEQYF
.,TRBJ2-3,.,TRBV11-1,TGTGCCAGCAGCTTAGCGCACCGAACCACAGATACGCAGTATTTT,CASSLAHRTTDTQYF
.,TRBJ1-1,.,TRBV6-5,TGTGCCAGCACCCCAACAGGGTTCTCTGAAGCTTTCTTT,CASTPTGFSEAFF
.,TRBJ1-4,TRBD1,TRBV9,TGTGCCAGCAGCGAGGGACAGGGGGGTACTACTAATGAAAAACTGTTTTTT,CASSEGQGGTTNEKLFF
.,TRBJ2-3,.,TRBV2,TGTGCCAGCATATGGTCAGGGGACGATACGCAGTATTTT,CASIWSGDDTQYF
.,TRBJ2-1,.,TRBV30,TGTGCCTGGACCGGCGGGACGGAGGAGCAGTTCTTC,CAWTGGTEEQFF
.,TRBJ2-5,.,TRBV30,TGTGCCTGGAGCGCAGCTAGCGCGATGACCCAGTACTTC,CAWSAASAMTQYF
.,TRBJ1-5,.,TRBV28,TGTGCCAGCAGTTTAGTCGCGGCCCCGGTCAATCAGCCCCAGCATTTT,CASSLVAAPVNQPQHF
.,TRBJ1-6,.,TRBV28,TGTGCCAGCAGTTCCTCCGGGAGGGATAACTCACCCCTCCACTTT,CASSSSGRDNSPLHF
.,TRBJ2-3,TRBD2,TRBV19,TGTGCCAGTAGTATCCGGGGGAACTGGCGGGAGTCAGATACGCAGTATTTT,CASSIRGNWRESDTQYF
.,TRBJ2-2,.,TRBV30,TGTGCCTGGATGATGAAGGGGGAAGGGCGCGGGGAGCTGTTTTTT,CAWMMKGEGRGELFF
.,TRBJ2-5,.,TRBV11-3,TGTGCCAGCAGCCCGACAGGAGGGTCCTCGCCGTACTTC,CASSPTGGSSPYF
.,TRBJ2-1,TRBD2,TRBV4-2,TGTGCCAGCAGCCAAGATTGGACTAGCGGGAGGAATGAGCAGTTCTTC,CASSQDWTSGRNEQFF
.,TRBJ1-5,.,TRBV15,TGTGCCACCAGTAGTCCGAATCAGCCCCAGCATTTT,CATSSPNQPQHF
.,TRBJ1-1,.,TRBV7-8,TGTGCCAGCAGCTTAGAGCGCAGCTGGAACACTGAAGCTTTCTTT,CASSLERSWNTEAFF
.,TRBJ2-7,TRBD1,TRBV28,TGTGCCAGCAGTTTCCCATCGACAGGGGGAAAAAGCGAGCAGTACTTC,CASSFPSTGGKSEQYF
.,TRBJ2-1,.,TRBV11-3,TGTGCCAGCAGGGGGTTGGGGGGAGAGAACTACAATGAGCAGTTCTTC,CASRGLGGENYNEQFF
.,TRBJ2-3,TRBD2,TRBV5-6,TGTGCCAGCAGCTTGGAGTTTAGGCTAGCGGGAGTATCTGATACGCAGTATTTT,CASSLEFRLAGVSDTQYF
once,TRBJ2-7,.,TRBV4-3,TGCGCCAGCAGTGCGGACTACACGACCTCCTACGAGCAGTACTTC,CASSADYTTSYEQYF
.,TRBJ2-1,TRBD2,TRBV28,TGTGCCAGCAGTTTTTCCCTAGCGGCTTACAATGAGCAGTTCTTC,CASSFSLAAYNEQFF
.,TRBJ1-1,.,TRBV6-1,TGTGCCAGCAGGGCCCTTAATGAAGCTTTCTTT,CASRALNEAFF
.,TRBJ2-4,.,TRBV4-2,TGTGCCAGCAGCGGAGAAAACATTCAGTACTTC,CASSGENIQYF
few,TRBJ1-2,.,TRBV9,TGTGCCAGCAGCGTTACAGAAAACTATGGCTACACCTTC,CASSVTENYGYTF
.,TRBJ2-2,.,TRBV10-2,TGCGCCAGCCTTAACAGTCCTACCGGGGAGCTGTTTTTT,CASLNSPTGELFF
.,TRBJ1-2,TRBD1,TRBV5-1,TGCGCCAGCAGTTTGGGACAGGGGGACTATGGCTACACCTTC,CASSLGQGDYGYTF
few,TRBJ1-2,.,TRBV19,TGTGCCAGTAGTATAGAAGGCCTCGGGGTCCGACCTAACTATGGCTACACCTTC,CASSIEGLGVRPNYGYTF
.,TRBJ2-7,.,TRBV11-2,TGTGCCAGCAGCCTGATCGTCGGCAGAACCTACGAGCAGTACTTC,CASSLIVGRTYEQYF
.,TRBJ2-1,TRBD2,TRBV4-2,TGTGCCAGCAGCCAAGATATTCCGCGGCCGGCTAGCGGGAACTACAATGAGCAGTTCTTC,CASSQDIPRPASGNYNEQFF
few,TRBJ2-3,TRBD1,TRBV7-3,TGTGCCAGCAGCTTATCGGGACAGTGGGGGACAGATACGCAGTATTTT,CASSLSGQWGTDTQYF
.,TRBJ1-4,TRBD1,TRBV7-2,TGTGCCAGCAGCCCAAGCAGGGGGCGCGCCGAAAAACTGTTTTTT,CASSPSRGRAEKLFF
.,TRBJ2-2,.,TRBV27,TGTGCCAGCACCTCGGGAACGGTCGGGGAGCTGTTTTTT,CASTSGTVGELFF
few,TRBJ1-6,.,TRBV10-1,TGCGCCCCTATGGCAGGTGTGACACCCCTCCACTTT,CAPMAGVTPLHF
.,TRBJ1-2,.,TRBV10-3,TGTGCCATCAGTGAGTCGCGGCAGGCCTATGGCTACACCTTC,CAISESRQAYGYTF
.,TRBJ2-5,.,TRBV23-1,TGCGCCAGCAGTCAATCGAGAGCAAGCCAAGAGACCCAGTACTTC,CASSQSRASQETQYF
.,TRBJ2-1,TRBD2,TRBV2,TGTGCCAGCCGTTTTTACTCCGGGACTAGCGGGAGAATTGGCAATGAGCAGTTCTTC,CASRFYSGTSGRIGNEQFF
.,TRBJ2-3,TRBD1,TRBV5-1,TGCGCCAGCAGCTCCCAACAGGGGGGAGAGACAGATACGCAGTATTTT,CASSSQQGGETDTQYF
.,TRBJ2-1,TRBD2,TRBV6-5,TGTGCCAGCCGGCGGGGGGGGTACAATGAGCAGTTCTTC,CASRRGGYNEQFF
.,TRBJ1-1,.,TRBV5-4,TGTGCCGGTAAAGTAGGTTTCAACACTGAAGCTTTCTTT,CAGKVGFNTEAFF
.,TRBJ1-1,.,TRBV6-6,TGTGCCAGCAGTTACCATTGGGACTCTGATAGCGCTGAAGCTTTCTTT,CASSYHWDSDSAEAFF
.,TRBJ1-1,.,TRBV5-1,TGCGCCAGCAGCCCCGGTGGAGCGAACACTGAAGCTTTCTTT,CASSPGGANTEAFF
.,TRBJ1-1,TRBD1,TRBV10-1,TGCGCCAGCAGTGAGCAGGGGGCTCTCAGTGAAGCTTTCTTT,CASSEQGALSEAFF